This TCR beta chain was sequenced in a study of blood T cell repertoires in COVID-19. The wider study: Samples of COVID-19 (acute and convalescent) were obtained from the United States, Italy and Spain. Sources were T cells, B-cell-depleted T cells, or PBMCs; the material itself was cDNA or gDNA.

Authors' analysis steps: Nucleated cell counts were estimated from reference gene primer amplification. Generated by immunoSEQ multiplex PCR, the TCRdb table keeps only in-frame clones and is missing some. V, J and clone size reflect that table, while D and trimming were determined from the DNA. The data show around 130,000 clones, approximately 87% seen once. This clone was detected a few times. V shed 5 bases and J shed 0 bases, with 16 bases lying between them. There are 16 residues in the CDR3. The germline gives CDR1 SGHRS, CDR2 YFSETQ. The sequence was collected from a man aged 65 to 85 with active COVID-19. Specimen: peripheral blood. This chain connects TRBV5-1 to TRBJ2-3; possible D gene TRBD2, 5 bases. The CDR3 sequence is CASRIGLARSTDTQYF. CDR3 nucleotides: TGCGCCAGCAGAATCGGCCTAGCCCGTAGCACAGATACGCAGTATTTT. The whole variable domain, filled in from reference TRBV5-1 and TRBJ2-3, reads KAGVTQTPRYLIKTRGQQVTLSCSPISGHRSVSWYQQTPGQGLQFLFEYFSETQRNKGNFPGRFSGRQFSNSRSEMNVSTLELGDSALYLCASRIGLARSTDTQYFGPGTRLTVL.